This entry lists 8 T cell receptor beta chains sequenced from one sample in a study of cytomegalovirus exposure and HLA in healthy donors. PCR used 60 Vbeta primers and 13 Jbeta primers. Profiling relied on immunoSEQ multiplex PCR, and the TCRdb table lists in-frame clones only, not all of them. Of about 200,000 clones in the sample, roughly four fifths were seen once. The sample consisted of PBMCs. The receptors stem from a girl aged 2-10 years in good health and CMV-seronegative.

The chain links TRBV19 to TRBJ2-3, with TRBD2 as a possible D gene (6 bases). The CDR3 spans 14 residues. V lost 4 bases and J 4 bases, leaving 12 bases between the germline ends. Germline V gene lookup returns CDR1 LNHDA and CDR2 SQIVND (reference sequence). The CDR3 here is CASSRTSWSDTQYF. Here the CDR3 DNA reads TGTGCCAGTAGTAGAACTAGCTGGTCAGATACGCAGTATTTT.

The genes are TRBV19 and TRBJ1-1; tentative D call: TRBD1 (5 bases). The V end was cut by 1 base, the J end by 8 bases, with 11 bases between. Germline V gene data show CDR1 as LNHDA and CDR2 as SQIVND (reference sequence). The CDR3 length is 13 residues. The DNA for the CDR3 is TGTGCCAGTAGTATAGGGGCAGGGTGGGAAGCTTTCTTT. Protein product: CASSIGAGWEAFF.

This chain joins TRBV14 and TRBJ2-7; possibly TRBD2 for D (5 bases). The germline CDR1 and CDR2 sequences are SGHDN and FVKESK. V shed 1 base and J shed 0 bases, with 10 bases lying between them. The CDR3 has 15 amino acids. This CDR3 reads CASSQGPGNSYEQYF. CDR3 sequence (DNA): TGTGCCAGCAGCCAAGGACCGGGAAACTCCTACGAGCAGTACTTC.

This clone was seen just once. The CDR3 spells CRIRTGGNSPLHF. CDR3 DNA: TGCAGGATAAGGACAGGGGGTAATTCACCCCTCCACTTT. The chain uses TRBV29-1 and TRBJ1-6, with TRBD1 identical over 10 bases. The CDR3 covers 13 residues. Germline lookup yields CDR1 SQVTM and CDR2 ANQGSEA.

This chain links TRBV12-5 with TRBJ2-3; tentatively, D is TRBD2 (5 bases). Germline-derived CDR1 and CDR2 are LGHNT and FRNRAP. V gave up 9 bases and J gave up 4 bases, with 14 bases separating them. This CDR3 has 13 residues. CDR3 residues: CARSSTGADTQYF. The CDR3 DNA sequence: TGTGCTAGATCTAGCACGGGCGCAGATACGCAGTATTTT.

V gene TRBV2 combines with J gene TRBJ2-3; 9 nucleotides agree with TRBD1. Germline CDR1 is SNHLY and CDR2 is FYNNEI. With 6 bases clipped from V and 6 bases from J, the junction kept 10 bases outside the gene matches. This CDR3 comprises 15 residues. Written as DNA, the CDR3 is TGTGCCAGCAGCGACAGGGGGGGGCTTTTGGATACGCAGTATTTT. Residues: CASSDRGGLLDTQYF. The variable domain in full, with the rest retrieved from reference TRBV2 and TRBJ2-3, is EPEVTQTPSHQVTQMGQEVILRCVPISNHLYFYWYRQILGQKVEFLVSFYNNEISEKSEIFDDQFSVERPDGSNFTLKIRSTKLEDSAMYFCASSDRGGLLDTQYFGPGTRLTVL.

DNA of the CDR3: TGTGCCAGTAGTATAGTCGACAGCAACACTGAAGCTTTCTTT. This sequence encodes CASSIVDSNTEAFF. The chain recombines TRBV19 with TRBJ1-1; D might be TRBD1 (5 bases). V lost 1 base to trimming and J lost 2 bases, with 8 bases between them. The CDR3 has 14 residues. Looked up from germline, CDR1 is LNHDA and CDR2 is SQIVND (reference sequence). The whole variable domain, filled in from reference TRBV19 and TRBJ1-1, reads DGGITQSPKYLFRKEGQNVTLSCEQNLNHDAMYWYRQDPGQGLRLIYYSQIVNDFQKGDIAEGYSVSREKKESFPLTVTSAQKNPTAFYLCASSIVDSNTEAFFGQGTRLTVV.

This CDR3 is CASSVSGTVGRAFF. CDR3 nucleotide sequence: TGTGCCAGCAGCGTATCCGGGACAGTGGGCCGAGCTTTCTTT. The chain employs TRBV7-9 and TRBJ1-1, with 7 bases aligning to TRBD1. Trimming took 5 bases from V and 10 from J; bases not matched to a gene: 13. The CDR3 sequence is 14 residues long. CDR1 is SEHNR, CDR2 FQNEAQ, per germline (reference sequence).